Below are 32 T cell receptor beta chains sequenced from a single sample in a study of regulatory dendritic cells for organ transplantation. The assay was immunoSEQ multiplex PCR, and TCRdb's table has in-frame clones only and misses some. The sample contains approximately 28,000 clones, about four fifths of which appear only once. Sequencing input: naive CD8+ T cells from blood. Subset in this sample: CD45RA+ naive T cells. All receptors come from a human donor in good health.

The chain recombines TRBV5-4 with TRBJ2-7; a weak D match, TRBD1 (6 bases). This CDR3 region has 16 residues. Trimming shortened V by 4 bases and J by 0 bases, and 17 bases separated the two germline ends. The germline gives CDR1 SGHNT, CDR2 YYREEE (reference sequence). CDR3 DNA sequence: TGTGCCAGCAGCCCTACTAGGGGGTCAAGCTCCTACGAGCAGTACTTC. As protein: CASSPTRGSSSYEQYF.

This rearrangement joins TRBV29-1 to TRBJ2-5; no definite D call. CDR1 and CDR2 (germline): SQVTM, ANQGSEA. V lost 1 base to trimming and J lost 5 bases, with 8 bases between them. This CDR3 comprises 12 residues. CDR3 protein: CSVEGGGETQYF. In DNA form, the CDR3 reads TGCAGCGTTGAAGGAGGTGGGGAGACCCAGTACTTC.

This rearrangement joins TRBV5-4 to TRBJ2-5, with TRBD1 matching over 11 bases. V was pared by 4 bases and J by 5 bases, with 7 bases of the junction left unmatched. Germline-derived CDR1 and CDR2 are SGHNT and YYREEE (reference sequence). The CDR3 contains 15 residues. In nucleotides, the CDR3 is TGTGCCAGCAGCCCCGGACAGGGGGCCGGGGAGACCCAGTACTTC. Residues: CASSPGQGAGETQYF.

The CDR3 region has the DNA TGTGCCAGCAGCTTACTGACAATTGAAGCTTTCTTT. This gives the protein CASSLLTIEAFF. This chain links TRBV5-6 with TRBJ1-1; D call uncertain. V was shortened by 2 bases and J by 7 bases, with 9 bases between the two germline ends. This CDR3 is built from 12 residues. The V gene's germline CDR1 is SGHDT and CDR2 YYEEEE.

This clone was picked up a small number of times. Here the CDR3 reads CASSLFSGNTIYF. In DNA form, the CDR3 reads TGTGCCAGCAGCTTGTTCTCCGGAAACACCATATATTTT. V gene TRBV5-6 combines with J gene TRBJ1-3; D gene ambiguous. V shed 1 base and J shed 4 bases, with 6 bases lying between them. This CDR3 contains 13 residues. Per germline, CDR1 SGHDT and CDR2 YYEEEE.

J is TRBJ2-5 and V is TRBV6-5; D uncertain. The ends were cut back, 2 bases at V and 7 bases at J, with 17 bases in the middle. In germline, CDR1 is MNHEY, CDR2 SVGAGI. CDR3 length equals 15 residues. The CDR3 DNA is TGTGCCAGCAGTTACGTTGGTGATGAGGCCAGGACCCAGTACTTC. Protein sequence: CASSYVGDEARTQYF.

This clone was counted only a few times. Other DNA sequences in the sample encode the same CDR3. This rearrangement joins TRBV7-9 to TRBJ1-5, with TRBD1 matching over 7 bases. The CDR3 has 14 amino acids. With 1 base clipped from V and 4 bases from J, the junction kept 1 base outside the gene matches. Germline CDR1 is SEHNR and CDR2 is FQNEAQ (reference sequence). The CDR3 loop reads CASSLGQGNQPQHF. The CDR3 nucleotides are TGTGCCAGCAGCTTAGGACAGGGAAATCAGCCCCAGCATTTT.

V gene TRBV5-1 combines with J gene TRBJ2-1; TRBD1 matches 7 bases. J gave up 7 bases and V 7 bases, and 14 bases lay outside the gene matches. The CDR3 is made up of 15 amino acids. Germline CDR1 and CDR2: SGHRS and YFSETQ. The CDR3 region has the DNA TGCGCCAGCCGACCCGGTACAGGGGCCTTAAATGAGCAGTTCTTC. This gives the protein CASRPGTGALNEQFF.

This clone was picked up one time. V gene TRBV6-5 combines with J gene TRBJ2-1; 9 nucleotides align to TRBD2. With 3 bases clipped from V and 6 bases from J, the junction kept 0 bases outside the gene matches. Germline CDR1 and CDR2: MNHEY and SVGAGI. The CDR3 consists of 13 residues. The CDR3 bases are TGTGCCAGCAGTTATAGCGGGAGCAATGAGCAGTTCTTC. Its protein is CASSYSGSNEQFF.

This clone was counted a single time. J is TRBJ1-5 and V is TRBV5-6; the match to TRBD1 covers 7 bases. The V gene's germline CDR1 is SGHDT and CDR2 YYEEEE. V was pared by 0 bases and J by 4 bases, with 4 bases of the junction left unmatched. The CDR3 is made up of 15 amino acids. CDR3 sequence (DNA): TGTGCCAGCAGCTTGGGAGGGACAGATAATCAGCCCCAGCATTTT. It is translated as CASSLGGTDNQPQHF.

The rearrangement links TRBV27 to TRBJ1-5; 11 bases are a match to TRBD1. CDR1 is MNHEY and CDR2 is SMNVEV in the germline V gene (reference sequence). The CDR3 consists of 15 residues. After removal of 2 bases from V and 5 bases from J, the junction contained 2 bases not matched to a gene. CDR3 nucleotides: TGTGCCAGCAGTTTAGGGACAGGGGGACATCAGCCCCAGCATTTT. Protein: CASSLGTGGHQPQHF.

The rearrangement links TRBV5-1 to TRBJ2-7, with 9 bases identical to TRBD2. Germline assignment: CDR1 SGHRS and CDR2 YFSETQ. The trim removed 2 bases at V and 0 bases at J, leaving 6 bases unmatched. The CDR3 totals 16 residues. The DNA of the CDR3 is TGCGCCAGCAGCTTCCCTAGCGGGGAGAGCTCCTACGAGCAGTACTTC. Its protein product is CASSFPSGESSYEQYF.

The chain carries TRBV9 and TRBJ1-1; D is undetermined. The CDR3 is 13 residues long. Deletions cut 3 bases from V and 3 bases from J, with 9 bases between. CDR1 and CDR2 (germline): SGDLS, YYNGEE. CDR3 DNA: TGTGCCAGCAGCGGCCCCCACTACACTGAAGCTTTCTTT. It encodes CASSGPHYTEAFF.

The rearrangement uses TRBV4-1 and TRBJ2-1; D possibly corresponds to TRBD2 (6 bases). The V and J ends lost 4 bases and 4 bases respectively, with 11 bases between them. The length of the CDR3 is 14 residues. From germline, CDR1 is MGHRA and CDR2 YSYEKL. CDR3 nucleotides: TGCGCCAGCAGCCCGGCAGGAGGGTACAATGAGCAGTTCTTC. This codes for CASSPAGGYNEQFF.

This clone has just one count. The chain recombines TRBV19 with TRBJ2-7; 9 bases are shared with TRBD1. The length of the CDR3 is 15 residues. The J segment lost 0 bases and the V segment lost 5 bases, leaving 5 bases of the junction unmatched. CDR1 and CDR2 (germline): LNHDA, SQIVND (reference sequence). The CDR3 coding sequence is TGTGCCAGTAGTGACGGACAGGGGAGCTCCTACGAGCAGTACTTC. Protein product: CASSDGQGSSYEQYF.

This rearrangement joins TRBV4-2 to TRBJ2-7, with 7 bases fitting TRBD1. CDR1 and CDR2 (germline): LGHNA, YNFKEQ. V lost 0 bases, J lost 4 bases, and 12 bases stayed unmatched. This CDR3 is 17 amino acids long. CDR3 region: CASSQDFSKGAAYEQYF. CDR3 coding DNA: TGTGCCAGCAGCCAAGATTTTAGTAAGGGGGCGGCTTACGAGCAGTACTTC.

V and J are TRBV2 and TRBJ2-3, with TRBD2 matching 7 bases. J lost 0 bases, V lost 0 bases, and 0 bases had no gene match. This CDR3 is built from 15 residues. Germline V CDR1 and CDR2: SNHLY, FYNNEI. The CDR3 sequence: CASSEASGSTDTQYF. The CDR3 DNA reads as TGTGCCAGCAGTGAAGCTAGCGGGAGCACAGATACGCAGTATTTT.

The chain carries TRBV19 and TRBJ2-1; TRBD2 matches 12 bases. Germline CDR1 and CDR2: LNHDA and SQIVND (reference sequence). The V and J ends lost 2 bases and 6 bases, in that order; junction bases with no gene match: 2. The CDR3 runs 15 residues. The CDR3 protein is CASSILAGGRNEQFF. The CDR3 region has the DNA TGTGCCAGTAGTATACTAGCGGGGGGGCGCAATGAGCAGTTCTTC.

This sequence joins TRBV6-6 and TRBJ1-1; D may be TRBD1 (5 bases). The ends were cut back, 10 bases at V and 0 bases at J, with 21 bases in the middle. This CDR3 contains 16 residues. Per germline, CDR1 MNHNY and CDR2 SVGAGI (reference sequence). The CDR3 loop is CATRGTRVLMNTEAFF. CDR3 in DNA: TGTGCCACCCGGGGGACCAGGGTGCTTATGAACACTGAAGCTTTCTTT.

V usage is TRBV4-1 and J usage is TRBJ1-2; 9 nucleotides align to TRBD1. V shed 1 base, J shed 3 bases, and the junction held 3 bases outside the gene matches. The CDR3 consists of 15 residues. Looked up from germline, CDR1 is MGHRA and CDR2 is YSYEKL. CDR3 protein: CASSQGTGDHYGYTF. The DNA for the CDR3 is TGCGCCAGCAGCCAAGGGACAGGGGACCACTATGGCTACACCTTC.

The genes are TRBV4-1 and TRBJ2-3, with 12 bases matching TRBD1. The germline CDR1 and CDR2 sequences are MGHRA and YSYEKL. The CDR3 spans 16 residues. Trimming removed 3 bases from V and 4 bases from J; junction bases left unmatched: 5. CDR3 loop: CASSHARDRGPDTQYF. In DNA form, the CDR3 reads TGCGCCAGCAGCCATGCCCGGGACAGGGGGCCAGATACGCAGTATTTT.

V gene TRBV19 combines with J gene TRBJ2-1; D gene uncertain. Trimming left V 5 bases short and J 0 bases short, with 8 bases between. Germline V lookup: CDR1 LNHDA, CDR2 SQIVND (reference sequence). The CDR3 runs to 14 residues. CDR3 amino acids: CASSRSVSYNEQFF. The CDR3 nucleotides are TGTGCCAGTAGTCGGTCCGTCTCCTACAATGAGCAGTTCTTC.

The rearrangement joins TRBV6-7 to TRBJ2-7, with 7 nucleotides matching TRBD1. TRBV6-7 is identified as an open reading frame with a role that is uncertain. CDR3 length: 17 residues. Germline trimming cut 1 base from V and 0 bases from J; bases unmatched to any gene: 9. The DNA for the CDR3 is TGTGCCAGCAGTTACTGTTGTTGGACAGGCATCTCCTACGAGCAGTACTTC. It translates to CASSYCCWTGISYEQYF.

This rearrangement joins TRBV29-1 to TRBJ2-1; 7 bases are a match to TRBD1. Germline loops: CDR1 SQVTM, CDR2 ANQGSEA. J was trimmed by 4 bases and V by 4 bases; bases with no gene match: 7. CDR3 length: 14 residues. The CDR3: CSVATGLTYNEQFF. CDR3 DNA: TGCAGCGTTGCGACAGGGCTGACGTACAATGAGCAGTTCTTC.

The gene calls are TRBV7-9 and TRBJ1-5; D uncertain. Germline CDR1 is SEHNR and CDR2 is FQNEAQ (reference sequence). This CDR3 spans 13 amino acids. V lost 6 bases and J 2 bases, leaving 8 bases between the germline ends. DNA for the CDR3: TGTGCCAGCAGATCATCGGGCAATCAGCCCCAGCATTTT. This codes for CASRSSGNQPQHF.

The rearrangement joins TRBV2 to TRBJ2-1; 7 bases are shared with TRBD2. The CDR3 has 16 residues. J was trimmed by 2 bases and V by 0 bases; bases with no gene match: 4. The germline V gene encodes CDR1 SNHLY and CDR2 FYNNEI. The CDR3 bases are TGTGCCAGCAGTGAAGCAACCGGGGGGACCTACAATGAGCAGTTCTTC. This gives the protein CASSEATGGTYNEQFF.

The CDR3 protein is CASSLGGLSSYEQYF. The CDR3 DNA reads TGTGCCAGCAGCTTAGGGGGACTGAGCTCCTACGAGCAGTACTTC. The chain is built from TRBV7-9 and TRBJ2-7, with a tentative D call TRBD2 (6 bases). This CDR3 has 15 residues. The V and J ends lost 1 base and 0 bases respectively, with 10 bases between them. Germline loops: CDR1 SEHNR, CDR2 FQNEAQ (reference sequence).

The DNA for the CDR3 is TGCGCCAGCAGCGGCGGGACTAGCGGGGCAGATACGCAGTATTTT. It yields the protein CASSGGTSGADTQYF. The rearrangement uses TRBV5-1 and TRBJ2-3; TRBD2 matches 13 bases. From germline, CDR1 is SGHRS and CDR2 YFSETQ. J was trimmed by 4 bases and V by 4 bases; bases with no gene match: 3. The CDR3 has 15 residues.

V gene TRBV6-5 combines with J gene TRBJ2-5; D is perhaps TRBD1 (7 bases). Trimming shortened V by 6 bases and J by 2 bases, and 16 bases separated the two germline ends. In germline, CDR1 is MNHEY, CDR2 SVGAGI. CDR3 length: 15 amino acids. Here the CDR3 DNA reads TGTGCCAGCAGACGATCAGGGGGGCGGCAAGAGACCCAGTACTTC. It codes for CASRRSGGRQETQYF.

In DNA form, the CDR3 reads TGTGCCAGCAGCTCCCCGCGGGACAGGGACAGCACAGATACGCAGTATTTT. Translation gives CASSSPRDRDSTDTQYF. This chain connects TRBV7-9 to TRBJ2-3; the match to TRBD1 covers 9 bases. Per germline, CDR1 SEHNR and CDR2 FQNEAQ (reference sequence). The CDR3 runs to 17 residues. Trimming at V came to 4 bases and at J to 0 bases, leaving 8 bases not matched to a gene.

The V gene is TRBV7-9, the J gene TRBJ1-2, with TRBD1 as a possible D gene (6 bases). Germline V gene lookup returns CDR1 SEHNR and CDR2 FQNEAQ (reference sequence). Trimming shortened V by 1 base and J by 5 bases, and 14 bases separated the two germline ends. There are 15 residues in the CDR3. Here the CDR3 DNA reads TGTGCCAGCAGCTTAGGTGTCGGGGGGCTTTATGGCTACACCTTC. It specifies CASSLGVGGLYGYTF.

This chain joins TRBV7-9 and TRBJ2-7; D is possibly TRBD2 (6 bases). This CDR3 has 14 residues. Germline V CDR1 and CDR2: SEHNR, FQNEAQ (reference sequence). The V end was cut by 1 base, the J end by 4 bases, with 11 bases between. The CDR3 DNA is TGTGCCAGCAGCTTAGAACTAGCTCCTTACGAGCAGTACTTC. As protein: CASSLELAPYEQYF. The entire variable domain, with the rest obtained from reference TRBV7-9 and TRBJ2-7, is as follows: DTGVSQNPRHKITKRGQNVTFRCDPISEHNRLYWYRQTLGQGPEFLTYFQNEAQLEKSRLLSDRFSAERPKGSFSTLEIQRTEQGDSAMYLCASSLELAPYEQYFGPGTRLTVT.